Listed here is a single T cell receptor (beta chain). Source study methods: Scientists estimated how many nucleated cells there were by amplifying reference gene primers. Only in-frame clones appear in the TCRdb table, and some are missing; sequencing was by immunoSEQ multiplex PCR. V, J and clone size are those of that table, while D and trimming were read from the DNA. The sample lists 150,000 to 160,000 clones; 75% to 85% were seen once. The data derive from a study of blood T cell repertoires in COVID-19. For the study at large: Sites in the United States, Italy and Spain provided acute and convalescent COVID-19 samples. The analysed material was cDNA or gDNA that came from T cells, B-cell-depleted T cells, or PBMCs.

CDR3 length equals 15 residues. From germline, CDR1 is SGDLS and CDR2 YYNGEE. Deletions cut 0 bases from V and 4 bases from J, with 14 bases between. The chain is built from TRBV9 and TRBJ2-7, with D unclear. The sample taken for sequencing was peripheral blood. This TCR came from a man in his fifties or sixties with acute or convalescent COVID-19. The CDR3 nucleotides are TGTGCCAGCAGCGTAGCGACGGGTGAGATTTACGAGCAGTACTTC. Translated, it gives CASSVATGEIYEQYF. Combining the CDR3 with reference TRBV9 and TRBJ2-7 gives the whole variable domain DSGVTQTPKHLITATGQRVTLRCSPRSGDLSVYWYQQSLDQGLQFLIQYYNGEERAKGNILERFSAQQFPDLHSELNLSSLELGDSALYFCASSVATGEIYEQYFGPGTRLTVT.